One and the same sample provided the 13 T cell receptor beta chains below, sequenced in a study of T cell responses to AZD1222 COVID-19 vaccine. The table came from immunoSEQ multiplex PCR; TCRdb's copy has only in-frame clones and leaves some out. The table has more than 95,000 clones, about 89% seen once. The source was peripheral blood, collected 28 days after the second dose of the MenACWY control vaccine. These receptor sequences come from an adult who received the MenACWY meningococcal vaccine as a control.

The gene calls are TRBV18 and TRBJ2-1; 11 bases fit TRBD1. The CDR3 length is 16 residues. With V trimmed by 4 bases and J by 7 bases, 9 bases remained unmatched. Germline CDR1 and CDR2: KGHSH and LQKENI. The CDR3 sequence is CASSHAVGQGANEQFF. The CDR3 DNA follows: TGTGCCAGCTCACATGCGGTAGGACAGGGGGCAAATGAGCAGTTCTTC.

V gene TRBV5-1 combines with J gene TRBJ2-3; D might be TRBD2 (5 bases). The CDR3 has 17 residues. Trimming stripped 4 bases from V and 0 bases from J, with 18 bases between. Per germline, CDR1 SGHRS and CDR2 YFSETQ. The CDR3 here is CASSLRREPTSTDTQYF. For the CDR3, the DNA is TGCGCCAGCAGCCTTCGTAGGGAGCCAACTAGCACAGATACGCAGTATTTT. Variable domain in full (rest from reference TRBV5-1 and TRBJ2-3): KAGVTQTPRYLIKTRGQQVTLSCSPISGHRSVSWYQQTPGQGLQFLFEYFSETQRNKGNFPGRFSGRQFSNSRSEMNVSTLELGDSALYLCASSLRREPTSTDTQYFGPGTRLTVL.

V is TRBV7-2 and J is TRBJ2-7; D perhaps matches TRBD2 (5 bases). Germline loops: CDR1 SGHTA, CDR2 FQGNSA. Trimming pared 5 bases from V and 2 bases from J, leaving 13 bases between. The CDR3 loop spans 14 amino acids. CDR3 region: CASSLRGRAYEQYF. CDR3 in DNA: TGTGCCAGCAGCCTCCGGGGTAGGGCCTACGAGCAGTACTTC.

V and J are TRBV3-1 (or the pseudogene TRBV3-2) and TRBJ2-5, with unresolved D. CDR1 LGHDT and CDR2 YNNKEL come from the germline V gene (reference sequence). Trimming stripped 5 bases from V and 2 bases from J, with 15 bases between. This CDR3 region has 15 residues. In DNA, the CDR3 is TGTGCCAGCAGCGTCGCCCCGGGCCCGCAAGAGACCCAGTACTTC. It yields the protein CASSVAPGPQETQYF.

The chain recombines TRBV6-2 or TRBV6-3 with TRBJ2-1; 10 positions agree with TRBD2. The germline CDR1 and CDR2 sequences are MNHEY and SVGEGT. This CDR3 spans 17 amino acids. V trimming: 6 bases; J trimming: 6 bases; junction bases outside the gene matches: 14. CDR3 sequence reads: CASSDPKAGGPVNEQFF. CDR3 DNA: TGTGCCAGCAGCGATCCTAAAGCGGGGGGGCCGGTCAATGAGCAGTTCTTC.

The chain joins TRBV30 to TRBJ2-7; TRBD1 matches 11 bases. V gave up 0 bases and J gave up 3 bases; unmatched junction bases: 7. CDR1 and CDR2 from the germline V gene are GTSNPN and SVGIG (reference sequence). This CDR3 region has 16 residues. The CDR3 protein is CAWSVRDRGVGYEQYF. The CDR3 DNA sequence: TGTGCCTGGAGTGTACGGGACAGGGGGGTCGGCTACGAGCAGTACTTC.

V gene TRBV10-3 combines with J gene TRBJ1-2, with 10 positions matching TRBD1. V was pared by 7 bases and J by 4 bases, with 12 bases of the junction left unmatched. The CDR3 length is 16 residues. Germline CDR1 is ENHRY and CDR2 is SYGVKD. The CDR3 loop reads CAIKPGDRGQFYGYTF. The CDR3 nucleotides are TGTGCCATCAAACCGGGGGACAGGGGACAATTCTATGGCTACACCTTC.

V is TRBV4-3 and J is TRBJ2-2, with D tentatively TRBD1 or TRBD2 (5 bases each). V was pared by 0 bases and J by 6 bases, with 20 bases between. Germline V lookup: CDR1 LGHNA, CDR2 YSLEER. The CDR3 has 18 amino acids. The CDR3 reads CASSQEWGPGRGAGELFF. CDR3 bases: TGCGCCAGCAGCCAAGAGTGGGGCCCGGGACGTGGGGCCGGGGAGCTGTTTTTT.

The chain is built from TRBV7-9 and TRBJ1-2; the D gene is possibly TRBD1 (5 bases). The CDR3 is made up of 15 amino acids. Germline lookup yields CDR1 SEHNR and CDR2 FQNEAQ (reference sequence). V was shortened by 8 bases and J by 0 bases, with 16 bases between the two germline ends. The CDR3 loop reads CASSGGVETNYGYTF. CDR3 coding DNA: TGTGCCAGCTCCGGAGGGGTAGAGACTAACTATGGCTACACCTTC.

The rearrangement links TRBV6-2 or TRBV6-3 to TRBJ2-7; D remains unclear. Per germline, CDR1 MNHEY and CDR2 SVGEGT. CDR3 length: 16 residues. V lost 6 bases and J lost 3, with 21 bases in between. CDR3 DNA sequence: TGTGCCAGCAGCCGCTCCGGTGGACGGAACCTCTACGAGCAGTACTTC. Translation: CASSRSGGRNLYEQYF.

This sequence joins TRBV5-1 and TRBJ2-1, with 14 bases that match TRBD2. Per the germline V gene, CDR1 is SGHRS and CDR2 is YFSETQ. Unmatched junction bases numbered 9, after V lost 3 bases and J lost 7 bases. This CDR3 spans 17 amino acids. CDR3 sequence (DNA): TGCGCCAGCAGCTCAGGACTAGCGGGGGGATGGTGGAATGAGCAGTTCTTC. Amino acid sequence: CASSSGLAGGWWNEQFF.

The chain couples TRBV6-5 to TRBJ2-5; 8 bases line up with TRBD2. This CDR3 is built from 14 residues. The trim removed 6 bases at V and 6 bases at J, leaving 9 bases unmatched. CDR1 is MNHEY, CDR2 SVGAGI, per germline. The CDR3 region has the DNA TGTGCCAGCAGCGCGGGGGGCGTTGGAAAGACCCAGTACTTC. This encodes CASSAGGVGKTQYF.

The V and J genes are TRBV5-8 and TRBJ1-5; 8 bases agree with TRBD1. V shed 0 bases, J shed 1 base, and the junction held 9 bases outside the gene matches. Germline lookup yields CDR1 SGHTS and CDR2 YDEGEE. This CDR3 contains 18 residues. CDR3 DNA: TGTGCCAGCAGCTTGGCGAGAGGTGACAGGGGAAGCAATCAGCCCCAGCATTTT. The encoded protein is CASSLARGDRGSNQPQHF.